Below are 22 T cell receptor beta chains sequenced from a single sample in a study of T cells in Graves' hyperthyroidism and ophthalmopathy. RNA transcripts gave rise to amplified TCR beta CDR3 regions. Using the HTBI primer set, a first-round RT-PCR was run on the TCR CDR3. TCRdb reprocessed the multiplex PCR reads via MiXCR and lists one record per CDR3 protein. The table shows 300,000 or so distinct CDR3 sequences, with around a sixth occurring only once. Material: blood. These receptors came from a young man with Graves' hyperthyroidism.

This clonotype was detected many times. The rearrangement links TRBV19 to TRBJ1-5, with 7 bases fitting TRBD1. The J segment lost 1 base and the V segment lost 10 bases, leaving 7 bases of the junction unmatched. Germline lookup yields CDR1 LNHDA and CDR2 SQIVND (reference sequence). CDR3 length: 14 amino acids. The CDR3 is CATGRGQSNQPQHF. The CDR3 DNA reads as TGTGCCACCGGCCGGGGACAGAGCAATCAGCCCCAGCATTTT.

This clonotype was recorded a few times. V is TRBV12-3 or TRBV12-4 and J is TRBJ1-1, with a weak D call TRBD1 (5 bases). The V gene lost 3 bases and the J gene lost 5 bases, with 16 bases spanning the gap. The CDR3 runs to 15 residues. In DNA form, the CDR3 reads TGTGCCAGCAGTTTTCAGGGTATAGTTTGGACTGAAGCTTTCTTT. Encoded protein: CASSFQGIVWTEAFF.

This clonotype was seen a handful of times. V is TRBV15 and J is TRBJ2-5; D not certain. Germline V gene sequence: CDR1 LNHNV, CDR2 YYDKDF (reference sequence). This CDR3 has 15 amino acids. V shed 5 bases and J shed 5 bases, with 18 bases lying between them. CDR3 DNA: TGTGCCACCAGCCTCCCTGAGACCTTTTGGGAGACCCAGTACTTC. Translating it yields CATSLPETFWETQYF.

This sequence joins TRBV15 and TRBJ2-1; 7 bases match TRBD2. V was pared by 8 bases and J by 5 bases, with 6 bases of the junction left unmatched. The germline gives CDR1 LNHNV, CDR2 YYDKDF (reference sequence). The length of the CDR3 is 13 residues. The CDR3, as DNA: TGTGCCACCTCCCGGGGGGTTAACAATGAGCAGTTCTTC. This gives the protein CATSRGVNNEQFF.

The sample holds many counts of this clonotype. The J gene is TRBJ2-7, the V gene TRBV10-3; possible D gene TRBD2, 6 bases. CDR1 is ENHRY, CDR2 SYGVKD, per germline. The CDR3 contains 14 residues. Trimming took off 6 bases at V and 6 bases at J, with 18 bases between the two ends. Here the CDR3 reads CAIRALGEEGEQYF. The CDR3 region has the DNA TGTGCCATCAGGGCCCTCGGAGAGGAGGGCGAGCAGTACTTC.

Only a few counts were recorded for this clonotype. The chain links TRBV12-3 or TRBV12-4 to TRBJ1-5; a possible D gene is TRBD1 (5 bases). This CDR3 has 14 amino acids. The V and J ends lost 4 bases and 6 bases respectively, with 13 bases between them. The CDR3 nucleotides read TGTGCCAGCAGTTCAGTCGGTGGGACTCAGCCCCAGCATTTT. This translates into CASSSVGGTQPQHF.

The table lists this clonotype with many counts. This chain links TRBV30 with TRBJ2-3, with 7 bases matching TRBD2. Germline CDR1 is GTSNPN and CDR2 is SVGIG (reference sequence). With V trimmed by 8 bases and J by 1 base, 3 bases remained unmatched. The CDR3 runs to 12 residues. CDR3 DNA sequence: TGTGCCCATACTAGCGGCACAGATACGCAGTATTTT. This gives the protein CAHTSGTDTQYF.

This chain links TRBV6-1 with TRBJ2-1, with 8 bases matching TRBD2. Germline V gives CDR1 MNHNS, CDR2 SASEGT. The CDR3 consists of 13 residues. Losses at the gene ends were 6 bases for V and 9 bases for J; bases not matched to a gene: 7. CDR3 in DNA: TGTGCCAGCAGCATAGGACTAGCTGGTGAGCAGTTCTTC. This translates into CASSIGLAGEQFF.

This clonotype occurred a few times. J is TRBJ1-1 and V is TRBV20-1; D may be TRBD1 (5 bases). V was trimmed by 5 bases and J by 11 bases, leaving 15 bases between them. Looked up from germline, CDR1 is DFQATT and CDR2 is SNEGSKA (reference sequence). This CDR3 has 11 amino acids. The CDR3 sequence: CSARGGGPAFF. Here the CDR3 DNA reads TGCAGTGCTCGGGGGGGGGGACCGGCTTTCTTT.

At least ten counts were recorded for this clonotype. The chain has TRBV30 and TRBJ2-1; 12 bases are a match to TRBD2. Germline CDR1 and CDR2: GTSNPN and SVGIG (reference sequence). J lost 7 bases, V lost 5 bases, and 3 bases had no gene match. There are 13 residues in the CDR3. The CDR3 sequence is CAWDLAGGNEQFF. The CDR3 DNA reads as TGTGCCTGGGACCTAGCGGGAGGGAATGAGCAGTTCTTC.

The table lists this clonotype with many counts. The chain carries TRBV6-1 and TRBJ2-7; the D gene is possibly TRBD1 (6 bases). The V end lost 10 bases, the J end lost 2 bases, and 15 bases lay between the germline ends. The CDR3 loop spans 13 amino acids. Germline assignment: CDR1 MNHNS and CDR2 SASEGT. Written as DNA, the CDR3 is TGTGCCACTGAGACAGGACCCCCCTACGAGCAGTACTTC. It codes for CATETGPPYEQYF.

This clonotype showed up many times. This chain's CDR3 is CTATGSLSTDTQYF. For the CDR3, the DNA is TGCACTGCGACTGGCTCCTTGAGCACAGATACGCAGTATTTT. This chain links TRBV20-1 with TRBJ2-3, with no clear D. The CDR3 loop spans 14 amino acids. Germline V gene lookup returns CDR1 DFQATT and CDR2 SNEGSKA (reference sequence).

This clonotype was picked up many times. The chain joins TRBV29-1 to TRBJ2-1, with D uncertain. The V gene's germline CDR1 is SQVTM and CDR2 ANQGSEA. The V end was cut by 4 bases, the J end by 3 bases, with 16 bases between. CDR3 length equals 15 residues. The CDR3 DNA is TGCAGCGTTGGGGTTGGCGGCAGGCGCTACAATGAGCAGTTCTTC. Its protein product is CSVGVGGRRYNEQFF.

The gene calls are TRBV29-1 and TRBJ1-2; 7 nucleotides agree with TRBD1. The germline V gene encodes CDR1 SQVTM and CDR2 ANQGSEA. The V and J ends lost 2 bases and 4 bases, in that order; junction bases with no gene match: 4. CDR3 length equals 13 residues. For the CDR3, the DNA is TGCAGCGTTGAACGCAGGGGGGGCTATGGCTACACCTTC. This encodes CSVERRGGYGYTF.

This clonotype was counted a few times. V gene TRBV6-2 or TRBV6-3 combines with J gene TRBJ2-3; D assignment may be TRBD1 or TRBD2 (5 bases each). V was cut by 6 bases and J by 0 bases, with 7 bases left in between. The CDR3 has 13 amino acids. Germline V gene lookup returns CDR1 MNHEY and CDR2 SVGEGT. The CDR3 sequence is CASRRDSTDTQYF. For the CDR3, the DNA is TGTGCCAGCAGAAGGGACAGCACAGATACGCAGTATTTT.

This clonotype has just a few counts. The chain recombines TRBV5-1 with TRBJ2-1; D gene uncertain. CDR3 length: 13 amino acids. The germline CDR1 and CDR2 sequences are SGHRS and YFSETQ. Trimming stripped 7 bases from V and 7 bases from J, with 15 bases between. The chain's CDR3 is CASASLVGNEQFF. The CDR3 DNA sequence: TGCGCCAGCGCCAGCCTTGTAGGGAATGAGCAGTTCTTC.

The table lists this clonotype with many counts. The rearrangement links TRBV6-1 to TRBJ2-1; D call uncertain. The CDR3 runs to 13 residues. Germline V gene sequence: CDR1 MNHNS, CDR2 SASEGT. The V gene lost 6 bases and the J gene lost 4 bases, with 10 bases spanning the gap. CDR3 DNA: TGTGCCAGCAGCCCAATTGGGTACAATGAGCAGTTCTTC. Protein: CASSPIGYNEQFF.

A note on this clonotype: Mismatch with germline at one junction end may stem from a read error. The rearrangement uses TRBV4-1 and TRBJ2-7; D remains ambiguous. The CDR3 has 15 residues. The germline V gene encodes CDR1 MGHRA and CDR2 YSYEKL. The CDR3 DNA follows: TGCACCAGCAGCCAGACGCACTCCAGCTCCTACGAGCAGTACTTC. Amino acid sequence: CTSSQTHSSSYEQYF.

This clonotype was recorded at least ten times. The chain uses TRBV6-2 or TRBV6-3 and TRBJ2-7, with 9 bases that match TRBD2. The V gene's germline CDR1 is MNHEY and CDR2 SVGEGT. CDR3 length equals 14 residues. V shed 6 bases, J shed 0 bases, and the junction held 3 bases outside the gene matches. This CDR3 reads CASSLAGVSYEQYF. The CDR3 nucleotides read TGTGCCAGCAGCTTAGCGGGAGTCTCCTACGAGCAGTACTTC.

This clonotype has ten or more counts. The V call is TRBV18, the J call TRBJ1-1; no firm D call. The CDR3 loop spans 14 amino acids. Germline V gene sequence: CDR1 KGHSH, CDR2 LQKENI. V lost 3 bases, J lost 6 bases, and 14 bases lay in between. This CDR3 reads CASSPGWRAAEAFF. The DNA for the CDR3 is TGTGCCAGCTCACCCGGGTGGAGGGCGGCTGAAGCTTTCTTT.

This clonotype showed up many times. The V and J genes are TRBV7-2 and TRBJ2-3; 8 bases agree with TRBD2. The V and J ends lost 5 bases and 8 bases, in that order; junction bases with no gene match: 15. Germline loops: CDR1 SGHTA, CDR2 FQGNSA. The CDR3 length is 16 residues. The CDR3 DNA reads as TGTGCCAGCAGCACCAGGACTAGCTTGGGTCGGCCTACGCAGTATTTT. Amino acid sequence: CASSTRTSLGRPTQYF. The full variable domain, rest sourced from reference TRBV7-2 and TRBJ2-3, is GAGVSQSPSNKVTEKGKDVELRCDPISGHTALYWYRQSLGQGLEFLIYFQGNSAPDKSGLPSDRFSAERTGGSVSTLTIQRTQQEDSAVYLCASSTRTSLGRPTQYFGPGTRLTVL.

V is TRBV5-4 and J is TRBJ1-2; 8 positions agree with TRBD1. Unmatched junction bases numbered 7, after V lost 1 base and J lost 8 bases. The CDR3 is made up of 14 amino acids. Germline V gene sequence: CDR1 SGHNT, CDR2 YYREEE (reference sequence). CDR3 amino acids: CASSLPDRDGGYTF. The CDR3, as DNA: TGTGCCAGCAGCTTGCCGGACAGGGATGGAGGCTACACCTTC.